Reported below is one T cell receptor (beta chain). The specificity of this receptor is unknown. Base qualities are not provided; no much larger clone lies one nucleotide away. The entry originates in a study of cytomegalovirus exposure and HLA in healthy donors (dated by TCRdb to 2015 to 2018). With respect to the entire study: A later analysis indicated that the roughly 130 validation repertoires were generated on the platform also employed for the 670 or so repertoires of the first cohort. To predict cytomegalovirus infection status, the study brought together high-throughput TCR immunosequencing, statistical association of individual TCRs with disease status, and machine learning. The study was designed to test whether signatures of past pathogen exposure could be identified by cataloging public T cell receptors. Besides the first cohort of roughly 640 subjects, a separate validation cohort made up of 120 different subjects was used. The study at large found these results: A later analysis found that TCRs clustered in the first cohort also tended to co-occur in the 100 to 150 validation repertoires, with 90% to 95% of cluster scores above 0. Three of the identified cytomegalovirus-associated TCR beta chains were confirmed in vitro to be specific for cytomegalovirus antigens. The validation cohort had no HLA typing available for a later analysis, so co-occurrence within that cohort was assessed over all 130 or so repertoires. It was suggested by the authors that the approach could potentially be generalized to other disease states and immunological phenotypes. The study gave a list of under 200 TCR beta chains associated with cytomegalovirus. Cytomegalovirus status was reported to be diagnosed by the classifier with high specificity and sensitivity in both the original and validation cohorts. While some public TCRs were present in many individuals, most TCR sequences turned up only very rarely across donors.

The germline V gene supplies CDR1 SGHDN and CDR2 FVKESK. Trimmed from V: 8 bases; trimmed from J: 4 bases; junction bases lacking a gene match: 5. There are 13 amino acids in the CDR3, from cysteine to phenylalanine inclusive. The CDR3 DNA has 39 bases and is translated from base 1. Receptor libraries were prepared by the immunoSEQ multiplex PCR assay. The source study handled its data this way. A statistical classification framework was developed to diagnose cytomegalovirus status using the catalog of TCR beta chain sequences. What TCRdb holds here is the immuneACCESS table cut down to in-frame rearrangements. Part of the clones is not present; checked against another copy, under half of the missing clones reflect an unresolved V gene, and the others are unexplained. The D gene and trimming were derived from the DNA, and the V and J assignments and clone size from that table. Recorded for this sample are fewer than 200,000 clones; approximately 96% of them occurred a single time. The ten most abundant clones make up 0.8% to 0.95% of the sample.

Separate from the roughly 650-subject first cohort, the validation cohort of roughly 110 subjects was the group to which the donors belonged. This sequence was found in a woman between 18 and 30 years old in good health and CMV-seronegative. Material for sequencing was PBMCs. The V and J segments used are TRBV14 and TRBJ1-2; 9 bases in the junction line up with TRBD1. Read as DNA, the sequence is TGTGCCAGCGGGGCGACAGGGGGCTATGGCTACACCTTC. This codes for CASGATGGYGYTF.